The rows below give T cell receptor beta chains drawn from one sample of a study of neurological immune-mediated disorders. TCRdb re-called the 5' RACE reads with MiXCR, one entry per CDR3 protein. The sample shows 50,000 or so distinct CDR3 sequences, 10% of them seen only once. The sequenced sample was PBMCs. These receptor sequences come from a woman aged 40 to 49 with HTLV-1-associated myelopathy (HAM/TSP). Both conserved end residues are part of each CDR3. Each record gives: clone size, V gene, D gene, J gene, CDR3 protein, CDR3 DNA. D genes are given only for firm matches. Rows may omit the clone size; those that give it use once, few, many or a size class.

many	TRBV4-3	-	TRBJ1-2	CASSQDEQVAGYTF	TGCGCCAGCAGCCAAGATGAACAGGTCGCAGGCTACACCTTC
few	TRBV11-2	-	TRBJ2-7	CASSLNRRPYEQYF	TGTGCCAGCAGCTTAAACAGGCGACCCTACGAGCAGTACTTC
many	TRBV29-1	TRBD1	TRBJ2-3	CSVATGKVLDTQYF	TGCAGCGTTGCGACAGGGAAGGTCTTAGATACGCAGTATTTT
many	TRBV10-1	TRBD1	TRBJ2-3	CASSDSGQVTDTQYF	TGCGCCAGCAGTGATAGTGGACAGGTGACAGATACGCAGTATTTT
-	TRBV7-9	TRBD1	TRBJ1-1	CASSLAQGETEAFF	TGTGCCAGCAGCTTAGCACAGGGGGAGACTGAAGCTTTCTTT
many	TRBV7-3	TRBD2	TRBJ2-5	CASSAQGLAGGLQETQYF	TGTGCCAGCAGCGCCCAGGGACTAGCGGGGGGGCTCCAAGAGACCCAGTACTTC
many	TRBV12-3/TRBV12-4	-	TRBJ2-7	CASSQPGLSYEQYF	TGTGCCAGCAGTCAGCCGGGACTCTCCTACGAGCAGTACTTC
many	TRBV7-2	TRBD2	TRBJ2-7	CASSITSGGGYEQYF	TGTGCCAGCAGCATTACTAGCGGGGGGGGGTACGAGCAGTACTTC
many	TRBV5-1	TRBD1	TRBJ2-6	CASSLTGAYSGANVLTF	TGCGCCAGCAGCCTAACAGGGGCGTACTCTGGGGCCAACGTCCTGACTTTC
many	TRBV18	-	TRBJ1-5	CASSPLGTADQPQHF	TGTGCCAGCTCACCACTGGGAACAGCTGATCAGCCCCAGCATTTT
-	TRBV6-6	-	TRBJ2-4	CASSYSTAPVVAKNIQYF	TGTGCCAGCAGTTACTCGACTGCACCCGTCGTAGCCAAAAACATTCAGTACTTC
many	TRBV7-2	TRBD1	TRBJ2-1	CASSFDGTGDNEQFF	TGTGCCAGCAGCTTCGATGGGACAGGGGACAATGAGCAGTTCTTC
many	TRBV5-5	TRBD2	TRBJ2-1	CASSFQRGGSYNEQFF	TGTGCCAGCAGCTTTCAGCGGGGCGGCTCCTACAATGAGCAGTTCTTC
many	TRBV12-3/TRBV12-4	TRBD1	TRBJ1-2	CASSLRGQDGYTF	TGTGCCAGCAGTTTAAGGGGGCAGGATGGCTACACCTTC
many	TRBV6-5	TRBD1	TRBJ1-1	CASSLNRGRTEAFF	TGTGCCAGCAGTTTAAACAGGGGGCGCACTGAAGCTTTCTTT
-	TRBV4-2	TRBD2	TRBJ2-2	CASSQLGTSSGAGELFF	TGTGCCAGCAGCCAACTTGGGACTAGCTCGGGGGCCGGGGAGCTGTTTTTT
once	TRBV3-1	-	TRBJ2-7	CPGSQAPEVEQYF	TGTCCCGGCAGCCAAGCCCCCGAGGTCGAGCAGTACTTC
many	TRBV6-2/TRBV6-3	-	TRBJ1-1	CASSYSSRTEAFF	TGTGCCAGCAGTTACTCAAGCAGGACTGAAGCTTTCTTT
many	TRBV20-1	TRBD2	TRBJ2-3	CSASPAGLSTDTQYF	TGCAGTGCTAGTCCAGCGGGGCTGAGCACAGATACGCAGTATTTT
few	TRBV4-2	-	TRBJ2-3	CASSQPFDVADTQYF	TGTGCCAGCAGCCAACCGTTCGACGTCGCAGATACGCAGTATTTT
many	TRBV7-2	TRBD2	TRBJ2-2	CASSSTSGGGFSGELFF	TGTGCCAGCAGCTCAACTAGCGGGGGAGGGTTTTCCGGGGAGCTGTTTTTT
-	TRBV6-4	-	TRBJ2-2	CASSVSLAREQFF	TGTGCCAGCAGTGTCTCGTTAGCCCGGGAGCAGTTTTTT
many	TRBV5-5	TRBD1	TRBJ2-1	CASSVTGGSYNEQFF	TGTGCCAGCAGCGTAACAGGGGGCTCCTACAATGAGCAGTTCTTC
medium-sized	TRBV20-1	-	TRBJ2-3	CSAHRGVSTDTQYF	TGCAGTGCTCACAGAGGGGTTAGCACAGATACGCAGTATTTT
many	TRBV5-1	-	TRBJ2-7	CASSLAGQTGISYEQYF	TGCGCCAGCAGCTTGGCCGGACAGACAGGTATATCGTACGAGCAGTACTTC
many	TRBV15	-	TRBJ1-1	CATSSEWTEAFF	TGTGCCACCAGCAGCGAGTGGACTGAAGCTTTCTTT
many	TRBV11-3	-	TRBJ2-1	CASSLEGQYNEQFF	TGTGCCAGCAGCTTAGAGGGCCAGTACAATGAGCAGTTCTTC
many	TRBV4-2	TRBD2	TRBJ2-7	CASSQDIAGPTNEQYF	TGTGCCAGCAGCCAAGACATAGCGGGGCCAACCAACGAGCAGTACTTC
many	TRBV5-6	TRBD1	TRBJ2-4	CASSFYRGRTGNIQYF	TGTGCCAGCAGCTTTTACAGGGGGCGCACGGGTAACATTCAGTACTTC
-	TRBV20-1	-	TRBJ1-1	CSALRAAEAFF	TGCAGTGCTCTAAGGGCGGCTGAAGCTTTCTTT
many	TRBV11-2	TRBD1	TRBJ1-1	CASSALHRGTEAFF	TGTGCCAGCAGCGCGCTCCACAGGGGTACTGAAGCTTTCTTT
many	TRBV14	-	TRBJ1-2	CASSQDVTIRPFYGYTF	TGTGCCAGCAGCCAAGATGTAACAATCCGGCCGTTCTATGGCTACACCTTC